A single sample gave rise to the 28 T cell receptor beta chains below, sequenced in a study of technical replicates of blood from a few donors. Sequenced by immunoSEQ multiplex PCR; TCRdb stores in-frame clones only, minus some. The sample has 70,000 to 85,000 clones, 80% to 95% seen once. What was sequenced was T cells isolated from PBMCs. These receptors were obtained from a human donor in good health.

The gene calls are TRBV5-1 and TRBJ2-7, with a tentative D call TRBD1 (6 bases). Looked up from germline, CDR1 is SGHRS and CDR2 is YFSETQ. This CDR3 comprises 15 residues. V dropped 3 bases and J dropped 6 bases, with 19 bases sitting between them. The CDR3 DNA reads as TGCGCCAGCAGCTCGTCAGACAGGCTTCTCGGCGAGCAGTACTTC. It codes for CASSSSDRLLGEQYF.

The CDR3 DNA sequence: TGTGCCAGCAGTGAAGCGCTCGCAGACAATCAGCCCCAGCATTTT. Translation gives CASSEALADNQPQHF. This chain uses TRBV6-1 with TRBJ1-5; D is ambiguous. This CDR3 region has 15 residues. Between the trimmed V and J ends, which lost 0 bases and 3 bases, there was a span of 9 bases. CDR1 is MNHNS and CDR2 is SASEGT in the germline V gene.

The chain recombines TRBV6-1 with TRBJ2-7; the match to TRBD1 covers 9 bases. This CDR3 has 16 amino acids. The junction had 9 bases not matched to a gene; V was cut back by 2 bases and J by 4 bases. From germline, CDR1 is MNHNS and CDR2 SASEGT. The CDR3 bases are TGTGCCAGCAGTGAACCCCGGGACAGGGTCGAATACGAGCAGTACTTC. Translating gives CASSEPRDRVEYEQYF.

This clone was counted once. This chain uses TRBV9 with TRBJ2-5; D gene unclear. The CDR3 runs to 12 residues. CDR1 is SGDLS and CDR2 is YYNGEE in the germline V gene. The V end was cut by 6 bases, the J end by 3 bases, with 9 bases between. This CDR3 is CASTLVEETQYF. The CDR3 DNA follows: TGTGCCAGCACCCTCGTAGAAGAGACCCAGTACTTC.

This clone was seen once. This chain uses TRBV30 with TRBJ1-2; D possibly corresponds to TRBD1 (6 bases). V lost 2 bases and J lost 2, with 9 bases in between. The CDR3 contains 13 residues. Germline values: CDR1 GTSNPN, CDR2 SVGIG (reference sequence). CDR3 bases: TGTGCCTGGAGTAGGGGGGGGAACTATGGCTACACCTTC. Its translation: CAWSRGGNYGYTF.

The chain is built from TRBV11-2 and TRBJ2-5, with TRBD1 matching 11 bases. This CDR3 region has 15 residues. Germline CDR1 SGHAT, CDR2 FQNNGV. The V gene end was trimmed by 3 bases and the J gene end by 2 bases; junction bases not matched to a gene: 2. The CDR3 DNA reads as TGTGCCAGCAGCTTGGGACAGGGGGTACAAGAGACCCAGTACTTC. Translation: CASSLGQGVQETQYF.

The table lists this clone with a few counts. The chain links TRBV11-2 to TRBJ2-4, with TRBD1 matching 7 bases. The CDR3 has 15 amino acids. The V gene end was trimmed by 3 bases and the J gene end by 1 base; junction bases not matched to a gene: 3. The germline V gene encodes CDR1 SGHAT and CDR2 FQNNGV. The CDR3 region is CASSFQGVAKNIQYF. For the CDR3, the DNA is TGTGCCAGCAGCTTTCAGGGGGTCGCCAAAAACATTCAGTACTTC. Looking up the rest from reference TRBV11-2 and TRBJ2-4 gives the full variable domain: EAGVAQSPRYKIIEKRQSVAFWCNPISGHATLYWYQQILGQGPKLLIQFQNNGVVDDSQLPKDRFSAERLKGVDSTLKIQPAKLEDSAVYLCASSFQGVAKNIQYFGAGTRLSVL.

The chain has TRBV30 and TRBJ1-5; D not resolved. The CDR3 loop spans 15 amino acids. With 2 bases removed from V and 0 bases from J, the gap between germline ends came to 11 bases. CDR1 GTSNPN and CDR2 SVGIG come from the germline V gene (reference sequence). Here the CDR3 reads CAWSIQRGSNQPQHF. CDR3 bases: TGTGCCTGGAGTATACAACGGGGTAGCAATCAGCCCCAGCATTTT.

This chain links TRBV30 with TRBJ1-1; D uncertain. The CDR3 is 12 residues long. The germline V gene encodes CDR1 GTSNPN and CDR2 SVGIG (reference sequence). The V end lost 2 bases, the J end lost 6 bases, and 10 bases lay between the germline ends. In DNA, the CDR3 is TGTGCCTGGAGTTCCAGGTTCCCTGAAGCTTTCTTT. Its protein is CAWSSRFPEAFF.

Here the CDR3 DNA reads TGTGCCAGCAGCGTAGTTCCCCTTCGGGATCAGCCCCAGCATTTT. This sequence encodes CASSVVPLRDQPQHF. V gene TRBV9 combines with J gene TRBJ1-5; D is unclear. CDR1 and CDR2 (germline): SGDLS, YYNGEE. This CDR3 comprises 15 residues. V lost 0 bases to trimming and J lost 5 bases, with 12 bases between them. Full variable domain (missing parts from reference TRBV9 and TRBJ1-5): DSGVTQTPKHLITATGQRVTLRCSPRSGDLSVYWYQQSLDQGLQFLIQYYNGEERAKGNILERFSAQQFPDLHSELNLSSLELGDSALYFCASSVVPLRDQPQHFGDGTRLSIL.

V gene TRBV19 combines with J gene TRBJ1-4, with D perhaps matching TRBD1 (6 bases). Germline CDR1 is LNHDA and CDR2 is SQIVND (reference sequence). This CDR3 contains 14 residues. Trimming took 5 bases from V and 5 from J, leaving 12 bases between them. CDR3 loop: CASSEQGGNEKLFF. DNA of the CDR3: TGTGCCAGTAGTGAACAGGGCGGGAATGAAAAACTGTTTTTT.

For the CDR3, the DNA is TGTGCCAGCAGCGCCTCCGGACTAGCGGGAGGAACCCTCGGGGAGACCCAGTACTTC. Translated: CASSASGLAGGTLGETQYF. This chain uses TRBV9 with TRBJ2-5, with 14 bases aligning to TRBD2. CDR3 size: 19 residues. Trimming removed 3 bases from V and 5 bases from J; junction bases left unmatched: 15. Germline V lookup: CDR1 SGDLS, CDR2 YYNGEE.

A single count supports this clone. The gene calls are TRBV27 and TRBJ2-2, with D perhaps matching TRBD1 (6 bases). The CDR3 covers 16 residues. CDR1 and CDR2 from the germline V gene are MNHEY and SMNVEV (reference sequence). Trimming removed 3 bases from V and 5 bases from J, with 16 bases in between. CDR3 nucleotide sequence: TGTGCCAGCAGTTTTACGGAACCGCAGGGGACCGGGGAGCTGTTTTTT. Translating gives CASSFTEPQGTGELFF.

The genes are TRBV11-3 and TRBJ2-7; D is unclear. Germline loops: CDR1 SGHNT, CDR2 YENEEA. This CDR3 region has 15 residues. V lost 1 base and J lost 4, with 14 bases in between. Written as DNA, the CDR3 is TGTGCCAGCAGCTTAGTAGGTGCGGCCGGGTACGAGCAGTACTTC. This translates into CASSLVGAAGYEQYF.

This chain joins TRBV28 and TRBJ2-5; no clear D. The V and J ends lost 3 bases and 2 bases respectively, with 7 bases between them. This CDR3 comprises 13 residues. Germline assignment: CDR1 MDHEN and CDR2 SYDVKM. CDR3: CASSLWQQETQYF. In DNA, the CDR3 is TGTGCCAGCAGTTTGTGGCAGCAAGAGACCCAGTACTTC.

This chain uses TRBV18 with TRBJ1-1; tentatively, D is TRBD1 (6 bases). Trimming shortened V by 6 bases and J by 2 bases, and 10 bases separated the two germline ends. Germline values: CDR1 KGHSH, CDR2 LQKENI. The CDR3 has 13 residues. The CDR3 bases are TGTGCCAGCTCGCCGACAGGTAACACTGAAGCTTTCTTT. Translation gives CASSPTGNTEAFF.

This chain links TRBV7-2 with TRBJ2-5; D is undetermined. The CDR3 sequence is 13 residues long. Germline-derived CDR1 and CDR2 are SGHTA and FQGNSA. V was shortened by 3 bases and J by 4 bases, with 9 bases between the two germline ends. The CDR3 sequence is CASSFNGGETQYF. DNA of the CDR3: TGTGCCAGCAGCTTTAACGGCGGAGAGACCCAGTACTTC.

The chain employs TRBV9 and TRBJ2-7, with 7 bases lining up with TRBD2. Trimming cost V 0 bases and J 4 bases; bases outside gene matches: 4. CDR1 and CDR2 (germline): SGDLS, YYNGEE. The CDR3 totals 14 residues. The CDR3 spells CASSVGGRGYEQYF. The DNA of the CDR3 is TGTGCCAGCAGCGTAGGAGGGAGGGGTTACGAGCAGTACTTC.

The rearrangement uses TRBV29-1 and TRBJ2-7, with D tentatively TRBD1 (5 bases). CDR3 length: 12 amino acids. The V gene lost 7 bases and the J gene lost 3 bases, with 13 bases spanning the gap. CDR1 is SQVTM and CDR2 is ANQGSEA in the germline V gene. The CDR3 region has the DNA TGCAGCGGCGTGGGGCAGGGCTACGAGCAGTACTTC. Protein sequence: CSGVGQGYEQYF.

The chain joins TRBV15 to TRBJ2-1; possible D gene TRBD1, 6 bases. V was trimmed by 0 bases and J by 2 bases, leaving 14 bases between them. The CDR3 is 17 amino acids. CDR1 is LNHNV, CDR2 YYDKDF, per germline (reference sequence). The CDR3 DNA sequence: TGTGCCACCAGCAGAGACCCCCCGGACAGCCCCTACAATGAGCAGTTCTTC. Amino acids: CATSRDPPDSPYNEQFF. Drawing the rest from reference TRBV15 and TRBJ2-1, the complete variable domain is DAMVIQNPRYQVTQFGKPVTLSCSQTLNHNVMYWYQQKSSQAPKLLFHYYDKDFNNEADTPDNFQSRRPNTSFCFLDIRSPGLGDTAMYLCATSRDPPDSPYNEQFFGPGTRLTVL.

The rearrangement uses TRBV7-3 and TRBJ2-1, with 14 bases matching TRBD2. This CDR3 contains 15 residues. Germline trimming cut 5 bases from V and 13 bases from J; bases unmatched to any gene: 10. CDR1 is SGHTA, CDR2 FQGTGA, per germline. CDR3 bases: TGTGCCAGCAGCCTAGATGGGACTAGCGGGAGAATACAGTTCTTC. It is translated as CASSLDGTSGRIQFF.

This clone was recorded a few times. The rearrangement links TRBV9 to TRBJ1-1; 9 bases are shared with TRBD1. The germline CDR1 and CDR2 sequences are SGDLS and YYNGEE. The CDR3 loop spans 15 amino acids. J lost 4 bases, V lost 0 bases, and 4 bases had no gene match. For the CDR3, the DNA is TGTGCCAGCAGCGTAGGGGGACAGGGTGGCACTGAAGCTTTCTTT. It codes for CASSVGGQGGTEAFF.

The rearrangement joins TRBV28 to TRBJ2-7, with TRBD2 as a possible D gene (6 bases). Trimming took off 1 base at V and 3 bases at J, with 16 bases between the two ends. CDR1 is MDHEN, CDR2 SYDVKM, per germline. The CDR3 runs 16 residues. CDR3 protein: CASSLFGAGRHYEQYF. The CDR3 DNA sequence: TGTGCCAGCAGTTTATTCGGGGCGGGGAGACACTACGAGCAGTACTTC.

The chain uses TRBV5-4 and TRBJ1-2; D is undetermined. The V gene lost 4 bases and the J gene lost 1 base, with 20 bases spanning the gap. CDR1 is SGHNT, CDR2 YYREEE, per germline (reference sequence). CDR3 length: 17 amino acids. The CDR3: CASSPRPDFPLNYGYTF. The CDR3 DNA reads TGTGCCAGCAGCCCGAGGCCTGACTTTCCCCTTAACTATGGCTACACCTTC.

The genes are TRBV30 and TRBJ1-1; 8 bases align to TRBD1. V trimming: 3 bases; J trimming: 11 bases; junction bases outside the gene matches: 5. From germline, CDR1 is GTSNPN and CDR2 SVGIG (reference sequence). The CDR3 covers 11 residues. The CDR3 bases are TGTGCCTGGAGCCCGGACAGGGTGGCTTTCTTT. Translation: CAWSPDRVAFF. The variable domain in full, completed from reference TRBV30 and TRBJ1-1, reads SQTIHQWPATLVQPVGSPLSLECTVEGTSNPNLYWYRQAAGRGLQLLFYSVGIGQISSEVPQNLSASRPQDRQFILSSKKLLLSDSGFYLCAWSPDRVAFFGQGTRLTVV.

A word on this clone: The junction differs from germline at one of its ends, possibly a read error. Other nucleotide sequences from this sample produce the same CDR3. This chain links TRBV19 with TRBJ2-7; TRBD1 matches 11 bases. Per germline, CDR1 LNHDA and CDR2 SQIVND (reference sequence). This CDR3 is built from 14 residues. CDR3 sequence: CASSTGTGGYEQYF. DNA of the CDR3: TGTGCCAGCAGTACCGGGACAGGGGGTTACGAGCAGTACTTC.

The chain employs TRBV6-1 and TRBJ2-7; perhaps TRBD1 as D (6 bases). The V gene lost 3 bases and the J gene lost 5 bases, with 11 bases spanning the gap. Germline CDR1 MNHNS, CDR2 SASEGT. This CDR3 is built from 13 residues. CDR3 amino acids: CASSEARGHEQYF. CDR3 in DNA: TGTGCCAGCAGTGAGGCCAGGGGCCACGAGCAGTACTTC.

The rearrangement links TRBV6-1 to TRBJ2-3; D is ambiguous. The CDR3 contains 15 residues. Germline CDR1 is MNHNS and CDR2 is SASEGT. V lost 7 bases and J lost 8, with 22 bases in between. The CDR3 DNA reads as TGTGCCAGCAACCCAAGAACGGATAGGCCAGGTACGCAGTATTTT. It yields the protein CASNPRTDRPGTQYF.